This entry describes one T cell receptor beta chain. Its antigen is not identified. These data come from a study of CXCR3-negative and CXCR3-positive naive CD8 T cells. Naive CD8+ T cells carried a CD45RO-CCR7+CD27+CD95- phenotype. With UMI labels, 5' RACE was used to prepare the TRB cDNA libraries. Using the 5' RACE reads, TCRdb records one entry per CDR3 protein without DNA. The sample's table shows tens of thousands of distinct CDR3 sequences. Germline CDR1 is SGHVS and CDR2 is FQNEAQ. The CDR3 has 13 residues. General study points: Diversity in memory CD8+ cells fell much lower than the comparably high levels seen in both naive subsets. CXCR3-positive naive cells carried more hydrophobic TRB CDR3s than CXCR3-negative ones.

The rearrangement joins TRBV7-8 to TRBJ2-7. This TCR was recovered from a human donor in good health. Some clones in this sample may be carry-over from other donors' samples. Sequences were obtained from naive CXCR3- CD8+ T cells from blood. Described subset: CD45RO-CCR7+CD27+CD95- naive CD8+ T cells lacking CXCR3 (TNR3-). CDR3 in amino acids: CASSLAQGWEQYF.